This T cell receptor (beta chain) was recorded in a study of T cells in Graves' hyperthyroidism and ophthalmopathy. RNA transcripts provided the source from which TCR beta CDR3 regions were amplified. TCR CDR3 underwent first-round RT-PCR with the HTBI primer set. TCRdb processed the multiplex PCR reads anew with MiXCR; each CDR3 protein has one entry. In the table there are 700,000 or so distinct CDR3 sequences, more than 14% of which are singletons. The trim removed 10 bases at V and 4 bases at J, leaving 10 bases unmatched. This CDR3 is 14 amino acids long. Germline CDR1 and CDR2: MDHEN and SYDVKM. Whole-study findings and limits: Before onset, by a median of around six months, the model predicted ophthalmopathy. A model using 13 V-J features told ophthalmopathy apart from stable hyperthyroidism. Most thyroid clonotypes expanded above 0.001 appeared in blood too.

This clonotype was picked up many times. Its antigen remains unidentified. The receptor was derived from a woman between 50 and 59 years old with Graves' ophthalmopathy. The chain recombines TRBV28 with TRBJ2-5, with 9 bases identical to TRBD1. Sequencing was carried out using blood. Here the CDR3 reads CATNVGTGIETQYF. The CDR3 DNA reads TGTGCCACCAACGTCGGGACAGGGATAGAGACCCAGTACTTC. The full variable domain, in which reference TRBV28 and TRBJ2-5 provide the parts outside the CDR3, is DVKVTQSSRYLVKRTGEKVFLECVQDMDHENMFWYRQDPGLGLRLIYFSYDVKMKEKGDIPEGYSVSREKKERFSLILESASTNQTSMYLCATNVGTGIETQYFGPGTRLLVL.